A single sample is the source of the 26 T cell receptor beta chains below, sequenced in a study of neoadjuvant anti-PD-1 for oral cavity cancer. Time point reported: after neoadjuvant nivolumab, at surgical resection. Assay: immunoSEQ multiplex PCR; the TCRdb copy retains only in-frame clones and omits some. The table has 14,000 or so clones, roughly 77% seen once. Sequenced here: PBMCs, sampled after nivolumab (anti-PD-1) treatment. The receptors were gathered from a person between 40 and 85 years old with oral cavity squamous cell carcinoma.

For this clone: Other nucleotide sequences from this sample produce the same CDR3. The CDR3 sequence is CASSLGTEAFF. The CDR3 bases are TGTGCCAGCAGCTTGGGTACTGAAGCTTTCTTT. The rearrangement uses TRBV11-2 and TRBJ1-1; D uncertain. This CDR3 contains 11 residues. The V end was cut by 3 bases, the J end by 5 bases, with 4 bases between. In germline, CDR1 is SGHAT, CDR2 FQNNGV.

This rearrangement joins TRBV7-2 to TRBJ2-5, with no clear D. The germline V gene encodes CDR1 SGHTA and CDR2 FQGNSA. Trimming took off 5 bases at V and 2 bases at J, with 3 bases between the two ends. The CDR3 covers 11 residues. The CDR3 region is CASSRQETQYF. CDR3 DNA: TGTGCCAGCAGCCGTCAAGAGACCCAGTACTTC.

The rearrangement joins TRBV19 to TRBJ1-2; 8 bases agree with TRBD1. Germline V CDR1 and CDR2: LNHDA, SQIVND (reference sequence). The J segment lost 3 bases and the V segment lost 7 bases, leaving 7 bases of the junction unmatched. The CDR3 is made up of 14 amino acids. Here the CDR3 reads CASTKDRVDYGYTF. DNA for the CDR3: TGTGCCAGTACCAAGGACAGGGTGGACTATGGCTACACCTTC.

The V and J genes are TRBV7-8 and TRBJ1-1, with a tentative D call TRBD1 (5 bases). Trimming left V 4 bases short and J 5 bases short, with 20 bases between. This CDR3 has 16 amino acids. From germline, CDR1 is SGHVS and CDR2 FQNEAQ. In nucleotides, the CDR3 is TGTGCCAGCAGCTACTCCATTGGGGGAATCTGGACTGAAGCTTTCTTT. It encodes CASSYSIGGIWTEAFF.

The chain links TRBV6-6 to TRBJ2-1, with D unresolved. CDR3 length: 14 amino acids. Germline V gene lookup returns CDR1 MNHNY and CDR2 SVGAGI (reference sequence). Trimming pared 7 bases from V and 0 bases from J, leaving 10 bases between. The CDR3 DNA reads TGTGCCAGCATTGGAGACCGCTCCTACAATGAGCAGTTCTTC. This gives the protein CASIGDRSYNEQFF.

The genes are TRBV5-1 and TRBJ2-5; D unresolved. There are 14 residues in the CDR3. In germline, CDR1 is SGHRS, CDR2 YFSETQ. The V gene lost 3 bases and the J gene lost 8 bases, with 17 bases spanning the gap. The CDR3 spells CASSSGSARDTQYF. In DNA, the CDR3 is TGCGCCAGCAGCTCAGGATCAGCAAGGGATACCCAGTACTTC. Combining the CDR3 with reference TRBV5-1 and TRBJ2-5 gives the whole variable domain KAGVTQTPRYLIKTRGQQVTLSCSPISGHRSVSWYQQTPGQGLQFLFEYFSETQRNKGNFPGRFSGRQFSNSRSEMNVSTLELGDSALYLCASSSGSARDTQYFGPGTRLLVL.

This clone showed up just a few times. The chain recombines TRBV10-3 with TRBJ1-3; TRBD1 aligns across 8 bases. CDR3 length: 15 amino acids. J lost 3 bases, V lost 4 bases, and 5 bases had no gene match. From germline, CDR1 is ENHRY and CDR2 SYGVKD. CDR3 amino acids: CAISGDRTLGNTIYF. The CDR3 coding sequence is TGTGCCATCAGTGGGGACAGGACCCTTGGAAACACCATATATTTT.

This sequence joins TRBV28 and TRBJ1-2, with no clear D. This CDR3 is built from 11 residues. The germline CDR1 and CDR2 sequences are MDHEN and SYDVKM. V dropped 6 bases and J dropped 1 base, with 3 bases sitting between them. CDR3 bases: TGTGCCAGCAGCGTTAACTATGGCTACACCTTC. Translated, it gives CASSVNYGYTF.

The chain carries TRBV5-5 and TRBJ1-1; no definite D call. V was clipped by 3 bases and J by 4 bases, with 7 bases between them. The CDR3 has 12 residues. The V gene's germline CDR1 is SGHKS and CDR2 YYEKEE (reference sequence). CDR3 sequence: CASSWQTTEAFF. The CDR3 nucleotides read TGTGCCAGCAGCTGGCAGACCACTGAAGCTTTCTTT.

The chain uses TRBV7-8 and TRBJ1-2; 11 bases fit TRBD1. Per germline, CDR1 SGHVS and CDR2 FQNEAQ. V dropped 5 bases and J dropped 2; count of bases not matched to a gene: 7. There are 16 residues in the CDR3. The CDR3 coding sequence is TGTGCCAGCAGCACGCGGACAGGGGGCTGGAACTATGGCTACACCTTC. The encoded protein is CASSTRTGGWNYGYTF. Drawing the rest from reference TRBV7-8 and TRBJ1-2, the complete variable domain is GAGVSQSPRYKVAKRGQDVALRCDPISGHVSLFWYQQALGQGPEFLTYFQNEAQLDKSGLPSDRFFAERPEGSVSTLKIQRTQQEDSAVYLCASSTRTGGWNYGYTFGSGTRLTVV.

The chain has TRBV10-2 and TRBJ2-1; D is unresolved. V was trimmed by 3 bases and J by 12 bases, leaving 9 bases between them. Per germline, CDR1 WSHSY and CDR2 SAAADI. The CDR3 has 11 residues. The CDR3 DNA is TGCGCCAGCAGTGATGACTCGGGGCAGTTCTTC. Protein product: CASSDDSGQFF.

The genes are TRBV2 and TRBJ2-3, with D unclear. V lost 7 bases, J lost 8 bases, and 7 bases lay in between. The CDR3 consists of 10 residues. The germline gives CDR1 SNHLY, CDR2 FYNNEI. Written as DNA, the CDR3 is TGTGCCAGCATCGTCGGTACGCAGTATTTT. It codes for CASIVGTQYF.

In the case of this clone: One junction end does not reproduce the germline sequence, and a read error may be involved. In DNA form, the CDR3 reads TGTGCTAGCAGCTTAGTCGGGGGAAACACCGGGGAGCTGTTTTTT. It specifies CASSLVGGNTGELFF. The chain uses TRBV7-7 and TRBJ2-2, with D possibly TRBD2 on 6 matching bases. This CDR3 is 15 amino acids long. CDR1 is SSHAT and CDR2 is FNYEAQ in the germline V gene (reference sequence).

The chain recombines TRBV30 with TRBJ2-7; a weak D match, TRBD2 (6 bases). Trimming pared 2 bases from V and 8 bases from J, leaving 10 bases between. The CDR3 covers 11 residues. The germline V gene encodes CDR1 GTSNPN and CDR2 SVGIG (reference sequence). CDR3 coding DNA: TGTGCCTGGAGTCCCGGGGGTCAGCAGTACTTC. It translates to CAWSPGGQQYF.

As concerns this clone: The junction departs from germline at one end; a sequencing error may be responsible. The rearrangement joins TRBV30 to TRBJ2-5, with D maybe TRBD1 (6 bases). Germline CDR1 and CDR2: GTSNPN and SVGIG (reference sequence). CDR3 length: 12 amino acids. The CDR3 DNA reads as TGTGCCCGGAGTGCCCGGGACATTAAGGGGTACTTC. It specifies CARSARDIKGYF.

In DNA form, the CDR3 reads TGTGCTAGTGGTTCCGGGGCACAGGGCCACACAGATACGCAGTATTTT. Its protein product is CASGSGAQGHTDTQYF. This rearrangement joins TRBV12-5 to TRBJ2-3; a possible D gene is TRBD1 (6 bases). The CDR3 loop spans 16 amino acids. Trimming took 4 bases from V and 2 from J, leaving 16 bases between them. Germline CDR1 reads LGHNT; CDR2 reads FRNRAP.

This clone has only a few counts. Other DNA sequences in this specimen translate into the identical CDR3. The chain recombines TRBV30 with TRBJ1-6; D is perhaps TRBD1 (5 bases). Germline-derived CDR1 and CDR2 are GTSNPN and SVGIG (reference sequence). V was shortened by 2 bases and J by 4 bases, with 9 bases between the two germline ends. The CDR3 totals 14 residues. As DNA, the CDR3 is TGTGCCTGGAGTCGGGACCGATATAATTCACCCCTCCACTTT. Translated: CAWSRDRYNSPLHF.

This clone was seen once. DNA of the CDR3: TGTGCCAGCAGCCCCCGGTCCCGGAGGGTCACTGAAGCTTTCTTT. It translates to CASSPRSRRVTEAFF. V and J are TRBV11-3 and TRBJ1-1; D call uncertain. This CDR3 is 15 amino acids long. The V and J ends lost 5 bases and 4 bases respectively, with 17 bases between them. Germline-derived CDR1 and CDR2 are SGHNT and YENEEA.

V gene TRBV6-6 combines with J gene TRBJ2-2, with D maybe TRBD2 (6 bases). Trimming removed 6 bases from V and 3 bases from J, with 17 bases in between. Germline V lookup: CDR1 MNHNY, CDR2 SVGAGI (reference sequence). The CDR3 totals 16 residues. CDR3 in amino acids: CASSPRSGVYTGELFF. DNA of the CDR3: TGTGCCAGCAGCCCCCGGTCGGGGGTGTACACCGGGGAGCTGTTTTTT.

This chain links TRBV19 with TRBJ1-1; 7 nucleotides align to TRBD1. V lost 1 base and J lost 2; bases outside the gene matches: 7. The CDR3 spans 16 residues. CDR1 LNHDA and CDR2 SQIVND come from the germline V gene (reference sequence). In DNA form, the CDR3 reads TGTGCCAGTAGTATAGTGCCAGGGGGACGCAACACTGAAGCTTTCTTT. This sequence encodes CASSIVPGGRNTEAFF.

This clone has a single count. The gene calls are TRBV7-3 and TRBJ2-7, with 9 bases matching TRBD1. The CDR3 consists of 16 residues. V gave up 6 bases and J gave up 6 bases; unmatched junction bases: 15. From germline, CDR1 is SGHTA and CDR2 FQGTGA. CDR3 residues: CASRIATGTGRGEQYF. The CDR3 DNA sequence: TGTGCCAGCAGGATCGCCACCGGGACAGGGAGGGGCGAGCAGTACTTC.

V and J are TRBV29-1 and TRBJ2-5; D is unresolved. CDR1 SQVTM and CDR2 ANQGSEA come from the germline V gene. The CDR3 loop spans 14 amino acids. Trimming removed 3 bases at V and 4 bases at J, with 15 bases between. In DNA, the CDR3 is TGCAGCGTTGACGTTTGGCAGCGACCAGAGACCCAGTACTTC. It specifies CSVDVWQRPETQYF.

The V gene is TRBV7-9, the J gene TRBJ2-2; possible D gene TRBD2, 6 bases. There are 15 residues in the CDR3. Germline V gene sequence: CDR1 SEHNR, CDR2 FQNEAQ (reference sequence). V shed 3 bases and J shed 2 bases, with 10 bases lying between them. The CDR3 here is CASSFTGRNTGELFF. The CDR3 DNA is TGTGCCAGCAGCTTTACCGGGAGAAACACCGGGGAGCTGTTTTTT.

The J gene is TRBJ2-5, the V gene TRBV29-1; 8 nucleotides agree with TRBD2. Trimming removed 6 bases from V and 5 bases from J; junction bases left unmatched: 5. Germline CDR1 SQVTM, CDR2 ANQGSEA. The CDR3 is 12 amino acids. CDR3 DNA sequence: TGCAGCGTCCGGGGGGGTAGGGAGACCCAGTACTTC. Encoded protein: CSVRGGRETQYF.

The chain uses TRBV5-6 and TRBJ2-3; D is perhaps TRBD1 or TRBD2 (5 bases each). V lost 0 bases, J lost 2 bases, and 10 bases lay in between. Germline values: CDR1 SGHDT, CDR2 YYEEEE. The CDR3 is 15 residues long. CDR3 loop: CASSLGGDPTDTQYF. CDR3 coding DNA: TGTGCCAGCAGCTTGGGAGGGGACCCCACAGATACGCAGTATTTT.

The J gene is TRBJ2-2, the V gene TRBV7-9; D is uncertain. V lost 2 bases, J lost 1 base, and 5 bases lay in between. The V gene's germline CDR1 is SEHNR and CDR2 FQNEAQ (reference sequence). The CDR3 spans 14 residues. The CDR3 DNA sequence: TGTGCCAGCAGCTTACAGGAGAACACCGGGGAGCTGTTTTTT. It codes for CASSLQENTGELFF.